This note documents a single T cell receptor beta chain sequence. CDR1 is MNHNS and CDR2 is SASEGT in the germline V gene. The CDR3 sequence is 13 residues long. V shed 2 bases and J shed 4 bases, with 8 bases lying between them. Alongside a J-beta primer mix, a sample-barcoded 5' primer served in a second PCR lasting about 7 to 12 cycles. TCRdb re-called the 5' RACE reads with MiXCR, one entry per CDR3 protein. The sample records about 680,000 distinct CDR3 sequences, around 49% being singletons. The data belong to a study of blood T cells in healthy people across ages. Sequencing input: blood. This chain connects TRBV6-1 to TRBJ1-1, with no clear D. The receptor's source is a woman aged 55-70 years in good health. The CDR3 DNA is TGTGCCAGCAGTGAAAGGAGGTCCACTGAAGCTTTCTTT. The encoded protein is CASSERRSTEAFF.